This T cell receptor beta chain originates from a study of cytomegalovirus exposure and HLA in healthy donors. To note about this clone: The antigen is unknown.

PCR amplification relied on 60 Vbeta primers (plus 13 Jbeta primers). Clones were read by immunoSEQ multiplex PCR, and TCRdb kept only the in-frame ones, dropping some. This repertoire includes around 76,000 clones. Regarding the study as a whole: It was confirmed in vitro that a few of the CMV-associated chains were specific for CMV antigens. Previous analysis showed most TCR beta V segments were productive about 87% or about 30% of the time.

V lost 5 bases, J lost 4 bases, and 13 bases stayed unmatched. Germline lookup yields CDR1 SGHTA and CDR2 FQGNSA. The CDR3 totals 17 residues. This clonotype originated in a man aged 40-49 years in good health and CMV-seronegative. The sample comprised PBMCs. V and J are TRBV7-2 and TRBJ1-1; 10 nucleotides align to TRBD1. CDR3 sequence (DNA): TGTGCCAGCAGCCCTAGGGGGACAGGGGTAATGGGCACTGAAGCTTTCTTT. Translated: CASSPRGTGVMGTEAFF.